Described below is a single TCR beta chain sequence and its context. Its antigen specificity is not known. The instrument was an Illumina HiSeq 2000. The TCR beta cDNA libraries were made using 5'RACE template switching, a step that added both a universal primer site and unique molecular identifiers. cDNA synthesis was primed from the TCR beta constant segment and was followed by two successive PCR amplification steps. The original pipeline was this. MIGEC handled demultiplexing of the reads and grouping by UMI, while MiTCR was used to assemble and quantify clonotypes. To exclude erroneous sequences, only TCR cDNA sequences supported by at least two reads were retained. The tcR package was used for downstream repertoire analysis, with clonotypes matched between fractions based on CDR3 nucleotide sequence plus V segment. Antigen specificity was annotated against VDJdb with VDJmatch, allowing one amino acid substitution in CDR3. The reads, reprocessed by TCRdb, yield one row per CDR3 protein sequence and no DNA. What appears here as the V and J calls and clone size reflects TCRdb's work, not the paper's. In this sample's table one finds 550,000 or so distinct CDR3 sequences. The ten largest make up under 4.5% of the sample.

This sample is part of a study of T cells expressing NK-cell markers (dated by TCRdb to 2020 to 2022). About the study as a whole: Three sorted T-cell subsets (CD3+CD56+NKG2C+, CD3+CD56+NKG2C- and CD3+CD56-NKG2C+) from fewer than 10 donors had their TCR beta-chain repertoires profiled. Among the eight sequenced donors, seven were HCMV-seropositive and one was HCMV-seronegative. All eight donors whose samples were sequenced were randomly selected healthy volunteers, three of them men and five women. Libraries were sequenced as 2 x 150 bp reads on Illumina HiSeq 2000/2500, MiSeq or NextSeq.

Per the germline V gene, ENHRY is the CDR1 and SYGVKD is the CDR2. From the cysteine through the phenylalanine, the CDR3 covers 14 amino acids. No DNA is listed. HCMV serostatus was determined by detecting HCMV-specific IgG in serum with a commercial ELISA kit. Peripheral blood mononuclear cells were isolated from blood by Ficoll density gradient centrifugation. The study at large found these results: In more than five donors, the dominant CD3+CD56+NKG2C+ clonotypes were found to rank among the top 10 CD8+ clonotypes and to make up about 1.0-7.5% of CD8+ T cells. It remained unclear whether the expanded NKG2C-expressing T cell clones were specific for HCMV antigens. Those dominant clonotypes were again the most abundant among CD3+CD56-NKG2C+ cells in a few donors, at about 28.3-65%.

The chain links TRBV10-3 with TRBJ2-3; TCRdb designates TRBD2, a call that cannot be tested without DNA. The sample comprised blood T cells: a sorted CD56 or NKG2C T cell subset, CD4+ or CD8+ T cells, or bulk PBMC T cells (not recorded which). The receptor was derived from a man in his late teens or twenties in good health. Donor details come from another sample of the same person, matched by shared clones. The CDR3 loop reads CAIGDWTARDTQYF.